The clone carrying this T cell receptor (beta chain) was seen repeatedly, ten times or more. No antigen is known for it. The hyperthyroidism patients had all been newly diagnosed, and their disease duration was under 2 months. Their ages ranged from 18 to 65 years. The data are from a study of T cells in Graves' hyperthyroidism and ophthalmopathy. Study-wide results and limits: From stable hyperthyroidism, ophthalmopathy was set apart by a 13 V-J model.

The germline CDR1 and CDR2 sequences are KGHSH and LQKENI. The V and J ends lost 0 bases and 4 bases, in that order; junction bases with no gene match: 6. There are 15 residues in the CDR3. Using RNA transcripts as the source, TCR beta CDR3 regions were amplified. First-round RT-PCR with HTBI primers amplified the TCR CDR3 region. TCRdb redid the calling of the multiplex PCR reads with MiXCR, one entry per CDR3 protein. The sample lists around 440,000 distinct CDR3 sequences; 15% to 19% were seen once. The chain combines TRBV18 with TRBJ2-7; the match to TRBD2 covers 7 bases. This TCR derives from a woman aged 18-35 years with Graves' hyperthyroidism. The sequencing input was blood. The CDR3 nucleotides read TGTGCCAGCTCACCACCCGAGCGGGGCGTTTACGAGCAGTACTTC. Protein product: CASSPPERGVYEQYF.